What follows is one TCR beta chain and its context. The target antigen is unknown. The entry originates in a study of identical twins. Study findings and constraints: Clonotypes of the beta chain that were abundant in cord blood carried fewer insertions (memory repertoires showed none). With beta out-of-frame sequences, excess sharing by twins was weaker.

MiXCR, applied by TCRdb to the 5' RACE reads, yields one record per CDR3 protein. The sample comprises about 890,000 distinct CDR3 sequences, around 12% of which are singletons, and around 1.5% rests with the top ten. This CDR3 region has 14 residues. V was trimmed by 5 bases and J by 1 base, leaving 14 bases between them. Per the germline V gene, CDR1 is DFQATT and CDR2 is SNEGSKA (reference sequence). Another study also made use of these data, one on yellow fever vaccine responses in identical twins.

Sequencing was done on a sample of PBMCs. The rearrangement links TRBV20-1 to TRBJ1-1; no definite D call. The sequence came from a woman under 30 in good health. The CDR3 loop reads CSAATPGTNTEAFF. The CDR3 bases are TGCAGTGCTGCCACCCCAGGTACGAACACTGAAGCTTTCTTT.